The T cell receptor beta chain described here comes from a study of T cells after posttransplantation cyclophosphamide. Study findings and constraints: Donor-recipient repertoire similarity was low at 1-2 months, rising over year one. Skin or GI-infiltrating T cells shared few TRB sequences with blood. Recipient CMV seropositivity and CMV reactivation strongly tracked TRB clonality.

Controls had myeloablative marrow grafts with methotrexate and calcineurin inhibitor, sampled at 1 year. CDR1 is LNHDA, CDR2 SQIVND, per germline (reference sequence). V trimming: 4 bases; J trimming: 3 bases; junction bases outside the gene matches: 12. The CDR3 extends over 17 amino acids. Details on this clone: Its antigen remains unidentified.

Assay: immunoSEQ multiplex PCR; the TCRdb copy retains only in-frame clones and omits some. The table shows 15,000 or so clones, with roughly 84% occurring only once. Sequences were derived from PBMCs, sampled after an allogeneic stem cell transplant with a calcineurin inhibitor and methotrexate. The clonotype comes from a male patient between 50 and 60 years old who received an allogeneic stem cell transplant from an unrelated donor, was CMV-positive, and had chronic GVHD only. Some T cells may be the graft donor's. The V gene is TRBV19, the J gene TRBJ2-3, with 8 bases that match TRBD1. Here the CDR3 DNA reads TGTGCCAGTAGTACGCCCTCGGACAGGGTAGAGACAGATACGCAGTATTTT. Its protein product is CASSTPSDRVETDTQYF.